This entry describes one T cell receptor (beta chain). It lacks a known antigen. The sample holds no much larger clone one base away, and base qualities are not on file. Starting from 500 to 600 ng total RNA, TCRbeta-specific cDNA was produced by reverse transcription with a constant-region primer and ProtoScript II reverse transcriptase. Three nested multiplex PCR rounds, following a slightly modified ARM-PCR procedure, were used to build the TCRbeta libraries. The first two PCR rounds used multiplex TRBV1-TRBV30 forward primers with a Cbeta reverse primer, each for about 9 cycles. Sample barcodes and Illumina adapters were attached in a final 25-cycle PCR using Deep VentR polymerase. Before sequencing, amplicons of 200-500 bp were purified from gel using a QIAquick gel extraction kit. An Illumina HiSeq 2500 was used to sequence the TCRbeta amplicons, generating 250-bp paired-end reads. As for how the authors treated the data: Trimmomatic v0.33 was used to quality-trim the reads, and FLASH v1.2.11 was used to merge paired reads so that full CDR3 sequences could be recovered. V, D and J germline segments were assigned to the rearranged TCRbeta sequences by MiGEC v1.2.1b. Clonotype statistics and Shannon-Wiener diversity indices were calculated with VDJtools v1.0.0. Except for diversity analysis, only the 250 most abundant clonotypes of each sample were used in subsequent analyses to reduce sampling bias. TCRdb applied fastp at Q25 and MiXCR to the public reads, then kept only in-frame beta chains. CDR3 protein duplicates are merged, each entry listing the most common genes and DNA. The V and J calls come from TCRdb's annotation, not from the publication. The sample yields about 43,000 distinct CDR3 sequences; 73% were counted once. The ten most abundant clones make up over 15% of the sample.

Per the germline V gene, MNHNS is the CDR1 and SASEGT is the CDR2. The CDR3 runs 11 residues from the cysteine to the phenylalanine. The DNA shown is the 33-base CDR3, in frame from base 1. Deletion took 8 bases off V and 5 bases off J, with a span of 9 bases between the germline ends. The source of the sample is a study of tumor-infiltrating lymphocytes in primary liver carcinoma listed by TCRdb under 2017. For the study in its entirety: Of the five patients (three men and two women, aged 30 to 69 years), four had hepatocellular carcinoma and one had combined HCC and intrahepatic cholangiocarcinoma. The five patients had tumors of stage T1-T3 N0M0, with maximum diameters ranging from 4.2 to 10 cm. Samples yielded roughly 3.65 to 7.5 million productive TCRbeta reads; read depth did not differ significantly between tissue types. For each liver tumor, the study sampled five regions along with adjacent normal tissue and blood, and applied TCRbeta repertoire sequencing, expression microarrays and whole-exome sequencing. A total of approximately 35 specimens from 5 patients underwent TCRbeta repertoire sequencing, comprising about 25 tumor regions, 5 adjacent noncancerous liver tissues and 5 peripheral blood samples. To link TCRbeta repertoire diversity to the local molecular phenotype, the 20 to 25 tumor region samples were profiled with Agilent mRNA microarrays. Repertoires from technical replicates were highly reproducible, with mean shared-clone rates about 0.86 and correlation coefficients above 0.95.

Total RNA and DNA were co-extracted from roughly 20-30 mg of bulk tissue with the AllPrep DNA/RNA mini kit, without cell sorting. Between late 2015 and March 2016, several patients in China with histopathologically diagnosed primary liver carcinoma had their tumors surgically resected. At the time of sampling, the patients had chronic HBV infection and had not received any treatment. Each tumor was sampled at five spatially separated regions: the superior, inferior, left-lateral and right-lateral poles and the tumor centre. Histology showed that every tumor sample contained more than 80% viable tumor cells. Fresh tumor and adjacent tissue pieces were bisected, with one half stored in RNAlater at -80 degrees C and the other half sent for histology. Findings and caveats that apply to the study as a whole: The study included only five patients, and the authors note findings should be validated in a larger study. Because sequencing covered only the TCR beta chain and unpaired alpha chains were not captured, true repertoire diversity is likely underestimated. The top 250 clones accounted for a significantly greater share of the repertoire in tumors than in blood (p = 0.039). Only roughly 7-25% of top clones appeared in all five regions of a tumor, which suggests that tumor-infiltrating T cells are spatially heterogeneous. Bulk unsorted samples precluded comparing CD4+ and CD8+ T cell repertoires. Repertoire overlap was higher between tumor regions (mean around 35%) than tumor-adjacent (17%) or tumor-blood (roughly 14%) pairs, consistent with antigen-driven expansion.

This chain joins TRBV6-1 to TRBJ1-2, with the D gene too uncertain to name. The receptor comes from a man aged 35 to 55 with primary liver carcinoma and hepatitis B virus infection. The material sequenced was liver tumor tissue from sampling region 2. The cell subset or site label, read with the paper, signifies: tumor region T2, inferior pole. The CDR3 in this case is CASDGVYGYTF. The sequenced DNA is TGTGCCAGCGATGGGGTTTATGGCTACACCTTC.